These 8 T cell receptor beta chains originate from one sample sequenced in a study of cytomegalovirus exposure and HLA in healthy donors. Generated by immunoSEQ multiplex PCR, the TCRdb table keeps only in-frame clones and is missing some. The repertoire holds fewer than 90,000 clones, with approximately 84% as singletons. The material sequenced was PBMCs. The receptor source for this set is a woman between 18 and 30 years old in good health and CMV-seropositive.

For the CDR3, the DNA is TGTGCCAGCAGTGAAGCGCCGAGCGGGGGGGGGTACGAGCAGTACTTC. Its protein product is CASSEAPSGGGYEQYF. V and J are TRBV6-1 and TRBJ2-7; 10 bases align to TRBD2. Trimming took 0 bases from V and 4 from J; bases not matched to a gene: 6. The CDR3 has 16 residues. Germline V CDR1 and CDR2: MNHNS, SASEGT.

This clone was observed a few times. The chain joins TRBV9 to TRBJ2-3, with 13 nucleotides matching TRBD2. The ends lost 0 bases at V and 3 bases at J; junction bases unmatched: 10. Per the germline V gene, CDR1 is SGDLS and CDR2 is YYNGEE. The CDR3 contains 19 residues. CDR3 DNA: TGTGCCAGCAGCGTAGACGGGACTAGCGGGGTCACTTCAACAGATACGCAGTATTTT. It yields the protein CASSVDGTSGVTSTDTQYF.

Points on this clone: Being one base from a much bigger clone, this may be a read error. V and J are TRBV7-6 and TRBJ1-1; the match to TRBD1 covers 9 bases. Trimming took 5 bases from V and 4 from J; bases not matched to a gene: 5. The CDR3 contains 14 residues. Germline CDR1 and CDR2: SGHVS and FNYEAQ. Written as DNA, the CDR3 is TGTGCCAGCAGCGTAGGACAGGGGAGCACTGAAGCTTTCTTT. The encoded protein is CASSVGQGSTEAFF.

The gene calls are TRBV19 and TRBJ1-1, with unresolved D. Germline assignment: CDR1 LNHDA and CDR2 SQIVND (reference sequence). Trimming stripped 7 bases from V and 7 bases from J, with 10 bases between. This CDR3 has 11 residues. CDR3 amino acids: CASTLEGEAFF. CDR3 nucleotide sequence: TGTGCCAGTACACTGGAGGGTGAAGCTTTCTTT.

V is TRBV6-1 and J is TRBJ2-2, with TRBD1 as a possible D gene (6 bases). Germline lookup yields CDR1 MNHNS and CDR2 SASEGT. CDR3 length: 13 residues. V was trimmed by 11 bases and J by 3 bases, leaving 13 bases between them. The CDR3 loop reads CASTQGYTGELFF. CDR3 coding DNA: TGTGCCTCTACACAGGGCTACACCGGGGAGCTGTTTTTT.

This clone has just a few counts. The chain links TRBV19 to TRBJ1-6; 7 bases align to TRBD1. Looked up from germline, CDR1 is LNHDA and CDR2 is SQIVND (reference sequence). This CDR3 has 13 amino acids. The V segment lost 5 bases and the J segment 10 bases; nucleotides outside the gene matches: 5. The CDR3 is CASSRQGESPLHF. As DNA, the CDR3 is TGTGCCAGTAGTCGACAGGGTGAATCACCCCTCCACTTT.

V gene TRBV7-2 combines with J gene TRBJ1-6; D gene uncertain. V shed 0 bases and J shed 2 bases, with 11 bases lying between them. Germline V gene sequence: CDR1 SGHTA, CDR2 FQGNSA. The CDR3 has 17 residues. CDR3 amino acids: CASSLAAGVAYNSPLHF. CDR3 sequence (DNA): TGTGCCAGCAGCTTAGCGGCGGGAGTCGCCTATAATTCACCCCTCCACTTT.

The rearrangement uses TRBV9 and TRBJ1-5; D might be TRBD1 (6 bases). Germline CDR1 reads SGDLS; CDR2 reads YYNGEE. The V gene lost 0 bases and the J gene lost 9 bases, with 13 bases spanning the gap. The CDR3 runs to 14 residues. CDR3 sequence reads: CASSVGTVQGPQHF. The CDR3 DNA follows: TGTGCCAGCAGCGTAGGGACAGTTCAGGGGCCCCAGCATTTT.